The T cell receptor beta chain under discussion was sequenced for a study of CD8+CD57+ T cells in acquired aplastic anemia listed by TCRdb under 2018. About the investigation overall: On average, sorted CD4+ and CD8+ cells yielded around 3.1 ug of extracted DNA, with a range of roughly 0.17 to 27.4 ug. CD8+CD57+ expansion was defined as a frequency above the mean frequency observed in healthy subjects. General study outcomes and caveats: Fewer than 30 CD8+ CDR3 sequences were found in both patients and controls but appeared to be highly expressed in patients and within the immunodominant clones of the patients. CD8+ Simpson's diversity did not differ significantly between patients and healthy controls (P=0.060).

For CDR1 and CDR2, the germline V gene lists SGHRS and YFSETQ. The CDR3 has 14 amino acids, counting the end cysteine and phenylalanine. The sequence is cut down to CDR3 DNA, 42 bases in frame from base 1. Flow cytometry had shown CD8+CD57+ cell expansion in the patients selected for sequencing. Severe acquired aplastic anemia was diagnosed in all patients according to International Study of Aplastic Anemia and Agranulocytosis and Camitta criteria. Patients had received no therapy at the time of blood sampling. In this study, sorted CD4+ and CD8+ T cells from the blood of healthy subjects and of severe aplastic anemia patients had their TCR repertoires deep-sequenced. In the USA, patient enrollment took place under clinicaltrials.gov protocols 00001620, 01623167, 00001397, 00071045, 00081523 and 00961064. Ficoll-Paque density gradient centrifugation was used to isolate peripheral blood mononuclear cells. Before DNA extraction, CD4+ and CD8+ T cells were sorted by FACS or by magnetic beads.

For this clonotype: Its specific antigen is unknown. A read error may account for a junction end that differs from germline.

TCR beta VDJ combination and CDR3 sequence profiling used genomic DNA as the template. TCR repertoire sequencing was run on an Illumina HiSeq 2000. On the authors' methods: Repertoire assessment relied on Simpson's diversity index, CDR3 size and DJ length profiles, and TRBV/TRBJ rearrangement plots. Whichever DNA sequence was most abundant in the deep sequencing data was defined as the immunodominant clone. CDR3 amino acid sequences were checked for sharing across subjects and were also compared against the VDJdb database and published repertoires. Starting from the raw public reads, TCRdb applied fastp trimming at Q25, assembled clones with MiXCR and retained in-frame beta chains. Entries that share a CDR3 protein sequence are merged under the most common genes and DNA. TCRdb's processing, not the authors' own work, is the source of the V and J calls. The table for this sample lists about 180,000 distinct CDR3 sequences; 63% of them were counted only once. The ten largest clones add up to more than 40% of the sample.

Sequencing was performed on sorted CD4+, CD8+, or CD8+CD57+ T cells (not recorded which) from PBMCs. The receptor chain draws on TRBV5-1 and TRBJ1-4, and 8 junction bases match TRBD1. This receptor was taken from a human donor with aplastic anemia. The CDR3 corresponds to CASSLQGVSEELFF. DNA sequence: TGCGCCAGCAGTCTACAGGGGGTTAGTGAAGAACTGTTTTTT.